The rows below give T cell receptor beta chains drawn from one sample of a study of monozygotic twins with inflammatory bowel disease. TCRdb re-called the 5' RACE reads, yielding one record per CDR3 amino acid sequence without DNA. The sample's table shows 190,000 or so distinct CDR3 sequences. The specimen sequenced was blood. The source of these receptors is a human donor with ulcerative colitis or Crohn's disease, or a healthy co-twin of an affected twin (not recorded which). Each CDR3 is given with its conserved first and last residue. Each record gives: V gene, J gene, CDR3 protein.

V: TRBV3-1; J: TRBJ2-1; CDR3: CASSPDSGGAYNEQFF
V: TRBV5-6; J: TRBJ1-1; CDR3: CASSSLMTANTEAFF
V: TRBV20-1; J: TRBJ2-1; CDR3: CSARDGGPLFYNEQFF
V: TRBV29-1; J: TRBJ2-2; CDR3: CSVSKAGARGELFF
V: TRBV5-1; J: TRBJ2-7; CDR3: CASSLNGDEQYF
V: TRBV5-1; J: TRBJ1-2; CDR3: CASSPGGGGYTF
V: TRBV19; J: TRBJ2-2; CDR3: CASSQRGKDTGELFF
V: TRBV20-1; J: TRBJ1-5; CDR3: CSASPGLAGNQPQHF
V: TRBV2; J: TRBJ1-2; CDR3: CASGGEQFYGYTF
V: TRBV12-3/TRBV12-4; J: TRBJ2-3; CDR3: CASSPGLTVDTQYF
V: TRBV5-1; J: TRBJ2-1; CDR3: CASSLSPSGNYNEQFF
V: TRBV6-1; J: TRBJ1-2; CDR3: CASSHHPRGDGYTF
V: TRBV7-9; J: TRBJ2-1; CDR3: CASRKQGYNEQFF
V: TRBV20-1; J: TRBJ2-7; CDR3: CSARSPGGYEQYF
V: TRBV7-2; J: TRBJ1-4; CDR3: CASSLAGRGNGKLFF
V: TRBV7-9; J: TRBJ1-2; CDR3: CASSPLNSNYGYTF
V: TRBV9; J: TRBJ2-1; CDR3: CASSVAAGWYNEQFF
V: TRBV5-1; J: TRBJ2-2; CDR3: CASQRDTNTGELFF
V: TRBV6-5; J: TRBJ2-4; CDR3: CASSYSKVIAVAKNIQYF
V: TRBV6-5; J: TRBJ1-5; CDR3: CASSYSGASGQPQHF
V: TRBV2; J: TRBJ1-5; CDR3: CASSELFSNQPQHF
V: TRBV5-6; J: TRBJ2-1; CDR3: CASSAGLAGGWFEQFF
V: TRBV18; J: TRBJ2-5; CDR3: CASSPPSAGRETQYF
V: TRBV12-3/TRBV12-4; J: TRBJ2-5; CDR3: CASTPGRGFQETQYF
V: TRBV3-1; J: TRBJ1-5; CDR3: CASSQGGGIWNQPQHF
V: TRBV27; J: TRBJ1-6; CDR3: CASSSGNFHSPLHF
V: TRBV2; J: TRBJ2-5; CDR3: CAGSGQAQETQYF